Below, one T cell receptor beta chain is given with its context. V lost 4 bases to trimming and J lost 5 bases; unmatched junction nucleotides: 8. From germline, CDR1 is SGHRS and CDR2 YFSETQ. The CDR3 length is 14 residues. Sequencing was performed with immunoSEQ multiplex PCR; in TCRdb, only in-frame clones are kept and a portion is missing. This sample has over 35,000 clones, with about 88% found just once. The sample belongs to a study of blood T cell repertoires in COVID-19. About the research overall: Nucleic acid was either cDNA or gDNA, and it came from T cells, B-cell-depleted T cells, or PBMCs.

The chain has TRBV5-1 and TRBJ2-5; 7 nucleotides agree with TRBD2. The sequence derives from a man aged 65 to 79 with active COVID-19. The sequenced material came from peripheral blood. CDR3 protein: CASSVPGTTETQYF. CDR3 bases: TGCGCCAGCAGCGTCCCCGGGACTACGGAGACCCAGTACTTC.